The 24 T cell receptor beta chains below come from one sample, sequenced in a study of control samples from healthy donors and cancer patients. Measured with immunoSEQ multiplex PCR; TCRdb has only the in-frame clones, and not every one. This sample carries some 180,000 clones, with approximately 2.2% going to the ten biggest clones. The material sequenced was blood. The source is a woman aged 25 to 39 in good health.

This sequence joins TRBV9 and TRBJ1-1, with unresolved D. The ends were cut back, 4 bases at V and 5 bases at J, with 15 bases in the middle. This CDR3 spans 14 amino acids. Per the germline V gene, CDR1 is SGDLS and CDR2 is YYNGEE. The CDR3 DNA is TGTGCCAGCAGCCTACAAGGTAGAGGAACTGAAGCTTTCTTT. It specifies CASSLQGRGTEAFF.

The chain uses TRBV28 and TRBJ1-1; D gene ambiguous. Germline V lookup: CDR1 MDHEN, CDR2 SYDVKM. V was cut by 3 bases and J by 1 base, with 6 bases left in between. The length of the CDR3 is 13 residues. The CDR3 loop reads CASSFGPNTEAFF. The CDR3 DNA reads as TGTGCCAGCAGTTTCGGACCGAACACTGAAGCTTTCTTT.

The chain carries TRBV3-1 (or the pseudogene TRBV3-2) and TRBJ1-3; D unresolved. Deletions cut 0 bases from V and 9 bases from J, with 0 bases between. Looked up from germline, CDR1 is LGHDT and CDR2 is YNNKEL (reference sequence). The CDR3 is 10 amino acids. Written as DNA, the CDR3 is TGTGCCAGCAGCCAAGACACCATATATTTT. Protein sequence: CASSQDTIYF.

The chain links TRBV6-5 to TRBJ2-1; TRBD2 might be the D (5 bases). This CDR3 is built from 15 residues. Germline V lookup: CDR1 MNHEY, CDR2 SVGAGI. V was clipped by 9 bases and J by 6 bases, with 21 bases between them. This CDR3 reads CASQTSGIPRNEQFF. CDR3 sequence (DNA): TGTGCCAGTCAAACTTCCGGGATCCCGCGCAATGAGCAGTTCTTC.

This chain joins TRBV7-6 and TRBJ1-5; D unclear. With 5 bases removed from V and 0 bases from J, the gap between germline ends came to 8 bases. Germline loops: CDR1 SGHVS, CDR2 FNYEAQ. This CDR3 has 14 residues. CDR3 in amino acids: CASSRTGSNQPQHF. CDR3 coding DNA: TGTGCCAGCAGCCGAACGGGTAGCAATCAGCCCCAGCATTTT.

As DNA, the CDR3 is TGTGCCAGCAGCCCTCGAGGAGGAGACAGGGTGAGGTATGGCTACACCTTC. Amino acid sequence: CASSPRGGDRVRYGYTF. J is TRBJ1-2 and V is TRBV9; 7 bases fit TRBD1. V shed 4 bases, J shed 5 bases, and the junction held 17 bases outside the gene matches. CDR1 is SGDLS and CDR2 is YYNGEE in the germline V gene. The CDR3 is made up of 17 amino acids.

J is TRBJ2-7 and V is TRBV5-1, with D unclear. Looked up from germline, CDR1 is SGHRS and CDR2 is YFSETQ. V lost 0 bases, J lost 2 bases, and 12 bases lay in between. The CDR3 extends over 15 amino acids. CDR3 region: CASSLGSHTTYEQYF. As DNA, the CDR3 is TGCGCCAGCAGCTTGGGTTCGCACACCACCTACGAGCAGTACTTC.

The chain has TRBV5-1 and TRBJ1-2, with a possible D match to TRBD1 (5 bases). V lost 6 bases to trimming and J lost 2 bases, with 17 bases between them. CDR1 and CDR2 from the germline V gene are SGHRS and YFSETQ. This CDR3 spans 15 amino acids. Written as DNA, the CDR3 is TGCGCCAGCACTAAACAACCGGGACGGAACTATGGCTACACCTTC. Translation gives CASTKQPGRNYGYTF.

The chain couples TRBV6-2 or TRBV6-3 to TRBJ1-1, with 7 bases identical to TRBD1. CDR1 is MNHEY and CDR2 is SVGEGT in the germline V gene. After removal of 3 bases from V and 5 bases from J, the junction contained 9 bases not matched to a gene. CDR3 length: 15 residues. CDR3 coding DNA: TGTGCCAGCAGTTATTCCAGGGGGAGAGGTACTGAAGCTTTCTTT. Protein sequence: CASSYSRGRGTEAFF.

This sequence joins TRBV5-1 and TRBJ2-7; D might be TRBD1 or TRBD2, each matching 5 bases. The CDR3 has 17 residues. Germline V CDR1 and CDR2: SGHRS, YFSETQ. Trimming shortened V by 3 bases and J by 3 bases, and 22 bases separated the two germline ends. CDR3 residues: CASSWLSSRDGFYEQYF. For the CDR3, the DNA is TGCGCCAGCAGCTGGCTTTCGAGTCGGGACGGATTCTACGAGCAGTACTTC.

This chain joins TRBV27 and TRBJ2-7; D gene uncertain. Germline V gene sequence: CDR1 MNHEY, CDR2 SMNVEV (reference sequence). Trimming shortened V by 3 bases and J by 3 bases, and 12 bases separated the two germline ends. This CDR3 is built from 14 residues. The CDR3 loop is CASSFARIGYEQYF. CDR3 nucleotide sequence: TGTGCCAGCAGTTTTGCCCGGATCGGCTACGAGCAGTACTTC.

The V gene is TRBV7-2, the J gene TRBJ2-2, with 7 bases identical to TRBD2. The trim removed 1 base at V and 3 bases at J, leaving 5 bases unmatched. The CDR3 is made up of 16 amino acids. The germline CDR1 and CDR2 sequences are SGHTA and FQGNSA. The CDR3: CASSLGRGRHTGELFF. Here the CDR3 DNA reads TGTGCCAGCAGCTTAGGGCGGGGGAGACACACCGGGGAGCTGTTTTTT.

Worth noting for this clone: This specimen includes other DNA sequences encoding the same CDR3. The CDR3: CASSFLGSPLHF. The CDR3 DNA reads as TGTGCCAGCAGTTTTCTGGGTTCACCCCTCCACTTT. The chain joins TRBV27 to TRBJ1-6; D uncertain. V was clipped by 3 bases and J by 9 bases, with 6 bases between them. CDR1 is MNHEY, CDR2 SMNVEV, per germline (reference sequence). This CDR3 is built from 12 residues.

V is TRBV27 and J is TRBJ1-5; D is perhaps TRBD1 (5 bases). Germline values: CDR1 MNHEY, CDR2 SMNVEV (reference sequence). This CDR3 has 16 amino acids. V shed 5 bases and J shed 0 bases, with 14 bases lying between them. This chain's CDR3 is CASSPAGGYSNQPQHF. The CDR3 DNA follows: TGTGCCAGCAGTCCGGCGGGGGGGTATAGCAATCAGCCCCAGCATTTT.

The rearrangement joins TRBV3-1 (or the pseudogene TRBV3-2) to TRBJ2-5, with TRBD2 identical over 11 bases. Germline V gene lookup returns CDR1 LGHDT and CDR2 YNNKEL (reference sequence). The CDR3 spans 15 residues. V shed 3 bases, J shed 5 bases, and the junction held 5 bases outside the gene matches. CDR3: CASSHLAGGQETQYF. For the CDR3, the DNA is TGTGCCAGCAGCCATTTAGCGGGGGGGCAGGAGACCCAGTACTTC.

The V call is TRBV10-2, the J call TRBJ2-7; D is possibly TRBD2 (6 bases). There are 15 residues in the CDR3. With 2 bases removed from V and 0 bases from J, the gap between germline ends came to 11 bases. The germline gives CDR1 WSHSY, CDR2 SAAADI. The CDR3 DNA sequence: TGCGCCAGCAGTGAGCCTACTAGCATCTCCTACGAGCAGTACTTC. This codes for CASSEPTSISYEQYF.

The gene calls are TRBV19 and TRBJ2-7; TRBD1 agrees at 8 bases. CDR3 length: 15 amino acids. V was clipped by 3 bases and J by 5 bases; unmatched bases: 9. CDR1 and CDR2 (germline): LNHDA, SQIVND (reference sequence). CDR3 DNA sequence: TGTGCCAGTAGTATTTACTCCAGGGGGCAAGACGAGCAGTACTTC. It is translated as CASSIYSRGQDEQYF.

With respect to this clone: Germline is not matched at one junction end, which may reflect a read error. This chain joins TRBV27 and TRBJ2-7; 8 bases align to TRBD1. The germline CDR1 and CDR2 sequences are MNHEY and SMNVEV (reference sequence). The CDR3 totals 11 residues. CDR3 coding DNA: TGTGCCAGCAGCTATAGGACAGGGCTAGACTTC. It codes for CASSYRTGLDF.

J is TRBJ1-1 and V is TRBV5-4; D unresolved. This CDR3 has 12 residues. The germline gives CDR1 SGHNT, CDR2 YYREEE (reference sequence). The V end lost 5 bases, the J end lost 0 bases, and 5 bases lay between the germline ends. The CDR3 is CASRGLNTEAFF. DNA of the CDR3: TGTGCCAGCAGAGGGCTGAACACTGAAGCTTTCTTT.

Regarding this clone: The junction does not match germline at one end; this may be a read error. The CDR3 spells CASSLGVLGAQETQYF. The DNA of the CDR3 is TGTGCTAGCAGCTTAGGGGTGTTGGGGGCACAGGAGACCCAGTACTTC. The chain carries TRBV7-7 and TRBJ2-5; TRBD1 might be the D (6 bases). The CDR3 contains 16 residues. Germline lookup yields CDR1 SSHAT and CDR2 FNYEAQ (reference sequence). Using reference TRBV7-7 and TRBJ2-5 for the parts outside the CDR3, the full variable domain is GAGVSQSPRYKVTKRGQDVTLRCDPISSHATLYWYQQALGQGPEFLTYFNYEAQPDKSGLPSDRFSAERPEGSISTLTIQRTEQRDSAMYRCASSLGVLGAQETQYFGPGTRLLVL.

The chain combines TRBV12-3 or TRBV12-4 with TRBJ1-5; 7 bases fit TRBD1. The CDR3 runs to 13 residues. The V and J ends lost 6 bases and 5 bases, in that order; junction bases with no gene match: 4. This CDR3 is CASRRQGHQPQHF. CDR3 in DNA: TGTGCCAGCAGACGACAGGGTCATCAGCCCCAGCATTTT.

The gene calls are TRBV7-2 and TRBJ2-3; D gene ambiguous. The CDR3 has 15 residues. Per germline, CDR1 SGHTA and CDR2 FQGNSA. The V end lost 6 bases, the J end lost 2 bases, and 15 bases lay between the germline ends. The CDR3 reads CASSSRQRITDTQYF. DNA for the CDR3: TGTGCCAGCAGTTCCAGGCAGCGAATCACAGATACGCAGTATTTT.

The gene calls are TRBV18 and TRBJ2-7; D possibly corresponds to TRBD2 (6 bases). The CDR3 consists of 13 residues. Trimming shortened V by 6 bases and J by 5 bases, and 14 bases separated the two germline ends. Germline CDR1 is KGHSH and CDR2 is LQKENI. Written as DNA, the CDR3 is TGTGCCAGCTCCCCGCTTGCGGGGAACGAGCAGTACTTC. Amino acids: CASSPLAGNEQYF.

The DNA of the CDR3 is TGTGCCAGCAGTGACGGGACCGCCTCTGGAAACACCATATATTTT. Encoded protein: CASSDGTASGNTIYF. The rearrangement uses TRBV25-1 and TRBJ1-3; possible D gene TRBD1, 5 bases. Germline V CDR1 and CDR2: MGHDK, SYGVNS. The V end lost 3 bases, the J end lost 0 bases, and 9 bases lay between the germline ends. The CDR3 extends over 15 amino acids.